This is a list of T cell receptor beta chains from one sample in a study of shared clonotypes between healthy human individuals. Only in-frame clones appear in the TCRdb table, and some are missing; sequencing was by immunoSEQ multiplex PCR. Here the sample spans under 700,000 clones, roughly 95% being singletons. Sequencing was done on a sample of naive CD8+ T cells sorted from blood. The receptor source for this set is a woman under 40 in good health. Both conserved end residues are part of each CDR3. D genes are given only for firm matches. The size field is filled for only some rows; it gives once, few, many or a size class.

abundance: .; j_gene: TRBJ2-7; v_gene: TRBV29-1; d_gene: .; CDR3nt: TGCAGCGCGACCCTGTGGGACGAGCAGTACTTC; CDR3aa: CSATLWDEQYF
abundance: .; j_gene: TRBJ2-7; v_gene: TRBV2; d_gene: .; CDR3nt: TGTGCCAGCAAAGTGAACCTAGACTACGAGCAGTACTTC; CDR3aa: CASKVNLDYEQYF
abundance: once; j_gene: TRBJ2-7; v_gene: TRBV28; d_gene: TRBD1; CDR3nt: TGTGCCAGCAGTTTATCTGGACAGGGCAACTTCTACGAGCAGTACTTC; CDR3aa: CASSLSGQGNFYEQYF
abundance: .; j_gene: TRBJ2-1; v_gene: TRBV4-1; d_gene: TRBD1; CDR3nt: TGCGCCAGCAGCAAACCTCCGACAGGGACCAATGAGCAGTTCTTC; CDR3aa: CASSKPPTGTNEQFF
abundance: few; j_gene: TRBJ2-1; v_gene: TRBV27; d_gene: .; CDR3nt: TGTGCCAGCAGTCTGACTATCGATGAGCAGTTCTTC; CDR3aa: CASSLTIDEQFF
abundance: .; j_gene: TRBJ1-1; v_gene: TRBV19; d_gene: .; CDR3nt: TGTGCCAGTAGTATTCCTGGGTGGGGGACTGAAGCTTTCTTT; CDR3aa: CASSIPGWGTEAFF
abundance: .; j_gene: TRBJ2-1; v_gene: TRBV9; d_gene: TRBD2; CDR3nt: TGTGCCAGCAGCGTAGCTACCGGGAGGTCCTACAATGAGCAGTTCTTC; CDR3aa: CASSVATGRSYNEQFF
abundance: .; j_gene: TRBJ2-3; v_gene: TRBV7-2; d_gene: TRBD2; CDR3nt: TGTGCCAGCAGCTCGTCAGCGGGAATTGTGACAGATACGCAGTATTTT; CDR3aa: CASSSSAGIVTDTQYF
abundance: .; j_gene: TRBJ1-1; v_gene: TRBV13; d_gene: TRBD1; CDR3nt: TGTGCCAGCAGCCCTGGGGGACAGGGCCGCACTGAAGCTTTCTTT; CDR3aa: CASSPGGQGRTEAFF
abundance: .; j_gene: TRBJ2-1; v_gene: TRBV7-9; d_gene: TRBD2; CDR3nt: TGTGCCAGCAGCCCGAACGCCGGGACTATCTATGAGCAGTTCTTC; CDR3aa: CASSPNAGTIYEQFF
abundance: .; j_gene: TRBJ2-3; v_gene: TRBV30; d_gene: TRBD1; CDR3nt: TGTGCCTGGGAAGACAGGGGATTGGGAGATACGCAGTATTTT; CDR3aa: CAWEDRGLGDTQYF
abundance: .; j_gene: TRBJ2-3; v_gene: TRBV5-5; d_gene: .; CDR3nt: TGTGCCAGCAGCCTCGACCTGAATACGCAGTATTTT; CDR3aa: CASSLDLNTQYF
abundance: .; j_gene: TRBJ2-7; v_gene: TRBV27; d_gene: TRBD2; CDR3nt: TGTGCCAGCAGTCCCGGGACTAGCGGGATATCCTACGAGCAGTACTTC; CDR3aa: CASSPGTSGISYEQYF
abundance: .; j_gene: TRBJ2-7; v_gene: TRBV28; d_gene: .; CDR3nt: TGTGCCAGCAGCACCGGACGTCGGGCCTACGAGCAGTACTTC; CDR3aa: CASSTGRRAYEQYF
abundance: .; j_gene: TRBJ2-7; v_gene: TRBV4-1; d_gene: TRBD2; CDR3nt: TGCGCCAGCAGCCAAGTGAGCGGGAGTGTGTTGTACGAGCAGTACTTC; CDR3aa: CASSQVSGSVLYEQYF
abundance: .; j_gene: TRBJ2-7; v_gene: TRBV7-8; d_gene: .; CDR3nt: TGTGCCAGCAGCTTAGGCGTGGGATCCTACGAGCAGTACTTC; CDR3aa: CASSLGVGSYEQYF
abundance: .; j_gene: TRBJ2-7; v_gene: TRBV6-5; d_gene: TRBD2; CDR3nt: TGTGCCAGCAGTTCCCTAGCGGGCGCCTACGAGCAGTACTTC; CDR3aa: CASSSLAGAYEQYF
abundance: .; j_gene: TRBJ2-7; v_gene: TRBV5-5; d_gene: TRBD1; CDR3nt: TGTGCCACCTACAGGGGGCCCTTTTCATCAGTTTACGAGCAGTACTTC; CDR3aa: CATYRGPFSSVYEQYF
abundance: .; j_gene: TRBJ1-4; v_gene: TRBV7-8; d_gene: .; CDR3nt: TGTGCCAGCAGCACAAAGCCACCGGGACGCCCATTGGAAAAACTGTTTTTT; CDR3aa: CASSTKPPGRPLEKLFF
abundance: once; j_gene: TRBJ2-7; v_gene: TRBV5-4; d_gene: .; CDR3nt: TGTGCCAGCAGCGACCACGGCTACTCCTACGAGCAGTACTTC; CDR3aa: CASSDHGYSYEQYF
abundance: once; j_gene: TRBJ2-3; v_gene: TRBV4-1; d_gene: TRBD2; CDR3nt: TGCGCCAGCAGCCAGGAACTAGCGTACCCAGATACGCAGTATTTT; CDR3aa: CASSQELAYPDTQYF
abundance: .; j_gene: TRBJ2-7; v_gene: TRBV27; d_gene: TRBD1; CDR3nt: TGTGCCAGCAGTCCTACAGGGGGCTACGAGCAGTACTTC; CDR3aa: CASSPTGGYEQYF
abundance: .; j_gene: TRBJ2-5; v_gene: TRBV7-9; d_gene: .; CDR3nt: TGTGCCAGCAGCTTACCCTCGCTAGCCTTACAAGAGACCCAGTACTTC; CDR3aa: CASSLPSLALQETQYF
abundance: .; j_gene: TRBJ2-1; v_gene: TRBV9; d_gene: .; CDR3nt: TGTGCCAGCAGCACGATAATCCCTGGGGGGGAGCAGTTCTTC; CDR3aa: CASSTIIPGGEQFF
abundance: once; j_gene: TRBJ2-5; v_gene: TRBV28; d_gene: .; CDR3nt: TGTGCCAGCAGTTTATTGGGGGAGGTGTCGGAGACCCAGTACTTC; CDR3aa: CASSLLGEVSETQYF
abundance: .; j_gene: TRBJ1-5; v_gene: TRBV19; d_gene: .; CDR3nt: TGTGCCAGTAGTACCCCCCCTTGGGGGGGGCAGCCCCAGCATTTT; CDR3aa: CASSTPPWGGQPQHF
abundance: .; j_gene: TRBJ2-7; v_gene: TRBV10-3; d_gene: .; CDR3nt: TGTGCCATCACCCCAGAGTTCGGGAACCTTCCCTACGAGCAGTACTTC; CDR3aa: CAITPEFGNLPYEQYF
abundance: .; j_gene: TRBJ2-1; v_gene: TRBV11-2; d_gene: .; CDR3nt: TGTGCCAGCGCACAGTCTAGCTACAATGAGCAGTTCTTC; CDR3aa: CASAQSSYNEQFF
abundance: .; j_gene: TRBJ2-7; v_gene: TRBV29-1; d_gene: .; CDR3nt: TGCAGCGTTGAAGCCTATGGCGAGGAGGGGCCACCGGGACAAAGCTCCTACGAGCAGTACTTC; CDR3aa: CSVEAYGEEGPPGQSSYEQYF
abundance: .; j_gene: TRBJ1-1; v_gene: TRBV19; d_gene: .; CDR3nt: TGTGCCAGTCAACAGGGAGTATGGACTGAAGCTTTCTTT; CDR3aa: CASQQGVWTEAFF
abundance: .; j_gene: TRBJ2-1; v_gene: TRBV7-9; d_gene: .; CDR3nt: TGTGCCAGCAGCTCCCATAGGGGACTTAATGAGCAGTTCTTC; CDR3aa: CASSSHRGLNEQFF
abundance: .; j_gene: TRBJ2-7; v_gene: TRBV5-5; d_gene: .; CDR3nt: TGTGCCAGCAGCTCGGACTACCTGTACGGGGACGAGCAGTACTTC; CDR3aa: CASSSDYLYGDEQYF
abundance: .; j_gene: TRBJ2-3; v_gene: TRBV19; d_gene: .; CDR3nt: TGTGCCAGTAGCAACTTACCTAGCACAGATACGCAGTATTTT; CDR3aa: CASSNLPSTDTQYF
abundance: .; j_gene: TRBJ2-7; v_gene: TRBV29-1; d_gene: .; CDR3nt: TGCAGCGTTGGTGATGGGGGGCCCTACGAGCAGTACTTC; CDR3aa: CSVGDGGPYEQYF
abundance: once; j_gene: TRBJ2-1; v_gene: TRBV5-6; d_gene: TRBD2; CDR3nt: TGTGCCAGCAGCCCAGCGGGAGGTCCCAATGAGCAGTTCTTC; CDR3aa: CASSPAGGPNEQFF
abundance: .; j_gene: TRBJ2-7; v_gene: TRBV27; d_gene: TRBD2; CDR3nt: TGTGCCAGCACTCCAACCGTTAGCGGGGACCGCGAGCAGTACTTC; CDR3aa: CASTPTVSGDREQYF
abundance: .; j_gene: TRBJ2-1; v_gene: TRBV14; d_gene: .; CDR3nt: TGTGCCAGCAGCCAAGGTGGATACAATGAGCAGTTCTTC; CDR3aa: CASSQGGYNEQFF
abundance: once; j_gene: TRBJ2-1; v_gene: TRBV5-1; d_gene: .; CDR3nt: TGCGCCAGCAGCTTCAGTCCCTCCTACAATGAGCAGTTCTTC; CDR3aa: CASSFSPSYNEQFF
abundance: .; j_gene: TRBJ1-4; v_gene: TRBV13; d_gene: .; CDR3nt: TGTGCCAGCAGCCATGGCACAGTCCAGGGGCAAGGTACTAATGAAAAACTGTTTTTT; CDR3aa: CASSHGTVQGQGTNEKLFF
abundance: .; j_gene: TRBJ2-7; v_gene: TRBV7-9; d_gene: TRBD2; CDR3nt: TGTGCCAGCAGCATAACTAGCGGGCTCTCCTACGAGCAGTACTTC; CDR3aa: CASSITSGLSYEQYF
abundance: .; j_gene: TRBJ1-3; v_gene: TRBV7-6; d_gene: TRBD1; CDR3nt: TGTGCCAGCGCAGCAAGGGGGCCTGGAAACACCATATATTTT; CDR3aa: CASAARGPGNTIYF
abundance: .; j_gene: TRBJ1-2; v_gene: TRBV5-6; d_gene: TRBD1; CDR3nt: TGTGCCAGCAGCCCCACCCGAGACAGGGCAGCGGGAGGCTACACCTTC; CDR3aa: CASSPTRDRAAGGYTF
abundance: once; j_gene: TRBJ2-1; v_gene: TRBV25-1; d_gene: .; CDR3nt: TGTGCCAGCAGCCCATCCTATAGGAATGAGCAGTTCTTC; CDR3aa: CASSPSYRNEQFF
abundance: .; j_gene: TRBJ2-1; v_gene: TRBV27; d_gene: TRBD2; CDR3nt: TGTGCCAGCAGCCCTAGCGGGGGGTCCTACAATGAGCAGTTCTTC; CDR3aa: CASSPSGGSYNEQFF
abundance: .; j_gene: TRBJ1-1; v_gene: TRBV9; d_gene: .; CDR3nt: TGTGCCAGCAGCGTAGCTGGGGGGAGCACTGAAGCTTTCTTT; CDR3aa: CASSVAGGSTEAFF
abundance: .; j_gene: TRBJ2-3; v_gene: TRBV16; d_gene: TRBD1; CDR3nt: TGTGCCAGCAGCGGGACAGGAGATACAGATACGCAGTATTTT; CDR3aa: CASSGTGDTDTQYF
abundance: .; j_gene: TRBJ2-2; v_gene: TRBV4-1; d_gene: .; CDR3nt: TGCGCCAGCAGCCAAACCGACTCCCTCACCGGGGAGCTGTTTTTT; CDR3aa: CASSQTDSLTGELFF
abundance: .; j_gene: TRBJ2-5; v_gene: TRBV13; d_gene: .; CDR3nt: TGTGCCAGCAGCTCCGGACAGCTAGAAGAGACCCAGTACTTC; CDR3aa: CASSSGQLEETQYF
abundance: .; j_gene: TRBJ2-7; v_gene: TRBV27; d_gene: TRBD1; CDR3nt: TGTGCCAGCAGTTTATCCTCCAGGACAGGGCACGAGCAGTACTTC; CDR3aa: CASSLSSRTGHEQYF
abundance: .; j_gene: TRBJ1-2; v_gene: TRBV5-1; d_gene: .; CDR3nt: TGCGCCAGCAGCTTGAGTTCCGGGGAAGGCTACACCTTC; CDR3aa: CASSLSSGEGYTF
abundance: .; j_gene: TRBJ2-7; v_gene: TRBV7-8; d_gene: TRBD2; CDR3nt: TGTGCCAGCAGCTTAGTGTCTAGCGGGAGTTACGAGCAGTACTTC; CDR3aa: CASSLVSSGSYEQYF
abundance: once; j_gene: TRBJ2-2; v_gene: TRBV19; d_gene: .; CDR3nt: TGTGCCAGTAGTGAGCGGGCGGACACCGGGGAGCTGTTTTTT; CDR3aa: CASSERADTGELFF
abundance: .; j_gene: TRBJ2-1; v_gene: TRBV19; d_gene: .; CDR3nt: TGTGCCAGTAGTATTGGGGCTGAGCAGTTCTTC; CDR3aa: CASSIGAEQFF
abundance: once; j_gene: TRBJ2-1; v_gene: TRBV9; d_gene: .; CDR3nt: TGTGCCAGCAGCCCCTGGGGGAGTGGCAATGAGCAGTTCTTC; CDR3aa: CASSPWGSGNEQFF
abundance: .; j_gene: TRBJ2-7; v_gene: TRBV6-1; d_gene: TRBD1; CDR3nt: TGTGCCAGCAGTGAAAACAGGGGGCTAAGCGAGCAGTACTTC; CDR3aa: CASSENRGLSEQYF
abundance: .; j_gene: TRBJ2-7; v_gene: TRBV6-6; d_gene: TRBD1; CDR3nt: TGTGCCAGCAGTCTTACCGGACAGGGGGCCTACGAGCAGTACTTC; CDR3aa: CASSLTGQGAYEQYF
abundance: few; j_gene: TRBJ1-5; v_gene: TRBV2; d_gene: .; CDR3nt: TGTGCCAGCAAAACTAACAATCAGCCCCAGCATTTT; CDR3aa: CASKTNNQPQHF
abundance: once; j_gene: TRBJ2-5; v_gene: TRBV7-7; d_gene: TRBD1; CDR3nt: TGTGCCAGCAGCTTAAGACAGGGGGCAAGTGAGACCCAGTACTTC; CDR3aa: CASSLRQGASETQYF